A selection of T cell receptor beta chains follows, all from one sample in a study of T cells in Graves' hyperthyroidism and ophthalmopathy. TCRdb re-called the multiplex PCR reads through MiXCR, storing one row per CDR3 protein. The top ten hold less than 15% of the sample, which has approximately 410,000 distinct CDR3 sequences, over 12% seen once. Sample: blood. The receptors shown here come from a man between 18 and 35 years old with Graves' ophthalmopathy. The CDR3 runs from the conserved cysteine through the conserved F or W. A D gene is named only where the DNA matches it firmly. The size field is filled for only some rows; it gives once, few, many or a size class.

v_call,j_call,d_call,cdr3_length,clone_size,cdr3_nt,cdr3_aa
TRBV11-2,TRBJ2-5,TRBD2,17,many,TGTGCCAGCAGCTTAGATACTGGACTAGCGAGCCAAGAGACCCAGTACTTC,CASSLDTGLASQETQYF
TRBV19,TRBJ2-5,.,14,few,TGTGCCAGTATTGGGGCGGCTGGAGGGGAGACCCAGTACTTC,CASIGAAGGETQYF
TRBV7-9,TRBJ2-7,.,12,.,TGTGCCAGCAGCATACAATCCTACGAGCAGTACTTC,CASSIQSYEQYF
TRBV19,TRBJ2-7,.,14,few,TGTGCCAGTAGTATAGATCTAGGGGGACGCGAGCAGTACTTC,CASSIDLGGREQYF
TRBV20-1,TRBJ2-3,TRBD2,14,many,TGCAGTGCTCCGGGACTAGCGGGGCGAGATACGCAGTATTTT,CSAPGLAGRDTQYF
TRBV3-1,TRBJ1-2,.,13,few,TGTGCCAGCAGCCAAGTAAATAACTATGGCTACACCTTC,CASSQVNNYGYTF
TRBV20-1,TRBJ2-1,TRBD2,18,many,TGCAGTGCTAGAGATTTTAGAACTAGCGGGAGGGTATACAATGAGCAGTTCTTC,CSARDFRTSGRVYNEQFF
TRBV12-3/TRBV12-4,TRBJ1-1,TRBD1,15,.,TGTGCCAGCAGCAAACCCGGACAGGGGGATACTGAAGCTTTCTTT,CASSKPGQGDTEAFF
TRBV12-3/TRBV12-4,TRBJ2-5,TRBD2,19,many,TGTGCCAGCAGTTTGGCACCGATGACTAGCGGGAGGCCTCAAGAGACCCAGTACTTC,CASSLAPMTSGRPQETQYF
TRBV2,TRBJ1-4,TRBD1,15,.,TGTGCCAGCAGTACGACAGGGTTTGCTAATGAAGAACTGTTTTTT,CASSTTGFANEELFF
TRBV19,TRBJ2-7,TRBD2,15,few,TGTGCCAGTAGCTTAAGCGGGGGGGGGTTCTACGAGCAGTACTTC,CASSLSGGGFYEQYF
TRBV4-1,TRBJ1-5,TRBD1,15,.,TGCGCCAGCAGCCAAGCAGGGGGGGGGGTTCAGCCCCAGCATTTT,CASSQAGGGVQPQHF
TRBV24-1,TRBJ1-1,TRBD1,14,many,TGTGCCACCAGTGAGACAGGGATGAACACTGAAGCTTTCTTT,CATSETGMNTEAFF
TRBV20-1,TRBJ1-5,TRBD1,15,many,TGCAGTGCTTACCCGGGGACAGGGGGTAATCAGCCCCAGCATTTT,CSAYPGTGGNQPQHF
TRBV5-1,TRBJ2-2,.,14,many,TGCGCCAGCAGCTTGATTTCAGGGCCTGGGGAGCTGTTTTTT,CASSLISGPGELFF
TRBV6-2/TRBV6-3,TRBJ2-7,.,16,many,TGTGCCAGCAGTTACACCCCCCGGACCGGGGATTACGAGCAGTACTTC,CASSYTPRTGDYEQYF
TRBV7-3,TRBJ2-3,.,16,many,TGTGCCAGCAGCTTAACTGGGGAAATGGGCACGCATACGCAGTATTTT,CASSLTGEMGTHTQYF
TRBV4-1,TRBJ1-2,.,14,.,TGCGCCAGCAGCCACCCCCCCAAGGGAGAAGGCTACACCTTC,CASSHPPKGEGYTF
TRBV2,TRBJ1-2,.,8,many,TGTGCCAGCCCATCCCACACCTTC,CASPSHTF
TRBV29-1,TRBJ2-1,.,13,.,TGCAGCGTTGGACGGGACATTGAAGAGACCCAGTTCTTC,CSVGRDIEETQFF
TRBV13,TRBJ2-7,TRBD1,14,many,TGTGCCAGCAGGCTGACAGGGTGGGCCTACGAGCAGTACTTC,CASRLTGWAYEQYF
TRBV12-5,TRBJ2-2,.,15,few,TGTGCTAGTGGTTTGTTACAGGCGGGCACCGGGGAGCTGTTTTTT,CASGLLQAGTGELFF
TRBV10-2,TRBJ2-7,.,14,.,TGCGCCACCTCCCGAGACGAAGCGGAGTACGAGCAGTACTTC,CATSRDEAEYEQYF
TRBV12-3/TRBV12-4,TRBJ1-1,TRBD1,14,many,TGTGCCAGCAGGGGGGACAGGGGCGATATTGAAGCTTTCTTT,CASRGDRGDIEAFF
TRBV18,TRBJ2-7,.,12,few,TGTGCCAGCTCACGCCGACAGAACGAGCAGTACTTC,CASSRRQNEQYF
TRBV18,TRBJ2-1,TRBD2,17,many,TGTGCCAGCTCACTCACCACAGATTTAGCGGGGAGCAATGAGCAGTTCTTC,CASSLTTDLAGSNEQFF
TRBV3-1,TRBJ2-5,TRBD1,14,many,TGTGCCAGCAGCCATGACAGGGTCCGCGAGACCCAGTACTTC,CASSHDRVRETQYF
TRBV5-1,TRBJ2-1,TRBD2,14,many,TGCGCCAGCAGCACGGGACTAGCGGGAGTTGAGCAGTTCTTC,CASSTGLAGVEQFF
TRBV3-1,TRBJ2-3,.,13,many,TGTGCCAGCAGCCCCAGAAACACAGATACGCAGTATTTT,CASSPRNTDTQYF
TRBV12-3/TRBV12-4,TRBJ2-3,TRBD2,19,many,TGTGCCAGCAGTGTGGGACTAGCGGGAGGCCCCGCCCTCACAGATACGCAGTATTTT,CASSVGLAGGPALTDTQYF
TRBV5-1,TRBJ1-1,TRBD1,16,.,TGCGCCAGCAGCTTCGGACAGGGGGCCTCGAACACTGAAGCTTTCTTT,CASSFGQGASNTEAFF
TRBV18,TRBJ1-1,TRBD1,14,many,TGTGCCAGCTCACCTAGGACAGGGGACACTGAAGCTTTCTTT,CASSPRTGDTEAFF
TRBV7-9,TRBJ1-2,.,15,many,TGTGCCAGCAGCTTAGCCGACAGTCCGAACTATGGCTACACCTTC,CASSLADSPNYGYTF
TRBV2,TRBJ1-1,.,13,many,TGTGCCAGCAGTGAGCAAGTGAACACTGAAGCTTTCTTT,CASSEQVNTEAFF
TRBV11-2,TRBJ2-3,.,14,many,TGTGCCAGCAGCTCCCCTCCGCTCACAGATACGCAGTATTTT,CASSSPPLTDTQYF
TRBV14,TRBJ2-1,.,15,.,TGTGCCAGCAGCCGCGTACAGGGTATGAACAATGAGCAGTTCTTC,CASSRVQGMNNEQFF
TRBV5-1,TRBJ2-7,TRBD1,16,many,TGCGCCAGCAGCTTGGGACAGGGGGGCATGGCCTACGAGCAGTACTTC,CASSLGQGGMAYEQYF
TRBV9,TRBJ1-2,.,15,.,TGTGCCAGCAGCCCCCGACAGGAGAAGGTCTATGGCTACACCTTC,CASSPRQEKVYGYTF
TRBV19,TRBJ1-4,.,15,.,TGTGCCAGTAGTCTCCCCTATGGGGCTGGTGAAAAACTGTTTTTT,CASSLPYGAGEKLFF
TRBV9,TRBJ2-1,.,14,.,TGTGCCAGCAGCGTTAGGTGGAGCTCCAATGAGCAGTTCTTC,CASSVRWSSNEQFF
TRBV5-1,TRBJ1-3,.,15,many,TGCGCCAGCAGATTGAACGGGGACGTTGGAAACACCATATATTTT,CASRLNGDVGNTIYF
TRBV14,TRBJ1-1,.,13,many,TGTGCCAGCAGCAGTCAGGAGGGCACTGAAGCTTTCTTT,CASSSQEGTEAFF